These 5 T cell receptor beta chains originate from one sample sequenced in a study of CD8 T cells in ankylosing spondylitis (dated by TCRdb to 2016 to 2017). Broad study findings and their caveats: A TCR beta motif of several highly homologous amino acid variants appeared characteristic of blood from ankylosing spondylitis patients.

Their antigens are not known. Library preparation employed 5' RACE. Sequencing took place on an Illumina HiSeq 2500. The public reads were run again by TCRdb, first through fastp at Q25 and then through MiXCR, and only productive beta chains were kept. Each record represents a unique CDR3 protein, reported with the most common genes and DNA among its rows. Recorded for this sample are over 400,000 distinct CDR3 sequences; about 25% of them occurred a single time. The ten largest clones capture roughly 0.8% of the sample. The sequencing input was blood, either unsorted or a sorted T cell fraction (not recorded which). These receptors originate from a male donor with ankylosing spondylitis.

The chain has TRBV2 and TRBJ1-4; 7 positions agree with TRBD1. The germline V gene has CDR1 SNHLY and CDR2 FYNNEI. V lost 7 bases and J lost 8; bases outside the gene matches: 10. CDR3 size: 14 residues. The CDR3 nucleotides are TGTGCCAGCAAACAGGGCCAGGGGGAAGAAAAACTGTTTTTT. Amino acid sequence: CASKQGQGEEKLFF.

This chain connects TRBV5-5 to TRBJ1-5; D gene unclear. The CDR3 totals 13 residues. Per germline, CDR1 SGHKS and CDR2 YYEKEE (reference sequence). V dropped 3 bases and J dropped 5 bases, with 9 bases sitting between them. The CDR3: CASSYSFDQPQHF. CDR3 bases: TGTGCCAGCAGCTACAGCTTCGATCAGCCCCAGCATTTT. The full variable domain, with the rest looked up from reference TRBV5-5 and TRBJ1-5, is DAGVTQSPTHLIKTRGQQVTLRCSPISGHKSVSWYQQVLGQGPQFIFQYYEKEERGRGNFPDRFSARQFPNYSSELNVNALLLGDSALYLCASSYSFDQPQHFGDGTRLSIL.

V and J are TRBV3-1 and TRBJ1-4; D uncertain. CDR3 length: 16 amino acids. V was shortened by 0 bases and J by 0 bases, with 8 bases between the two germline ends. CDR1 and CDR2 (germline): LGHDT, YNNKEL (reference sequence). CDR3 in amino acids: CASSQEGRATNEKLFF. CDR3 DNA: TGTGCCAGCAGCCAAGAGGGTAGAGCAACTAATGAAAAACTGTTTTTT. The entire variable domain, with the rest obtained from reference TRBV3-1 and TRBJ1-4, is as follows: DTAVSQTPKYLVTQMGNDKSIKCEQNLGHDTMYWYKQDSKKFLKIMFSYNNKELIINETVPNRFSPKSPDKAHLNLHINSLELGDSAVYFCASSQEGRATNEKLFFGSGTQLSVL.

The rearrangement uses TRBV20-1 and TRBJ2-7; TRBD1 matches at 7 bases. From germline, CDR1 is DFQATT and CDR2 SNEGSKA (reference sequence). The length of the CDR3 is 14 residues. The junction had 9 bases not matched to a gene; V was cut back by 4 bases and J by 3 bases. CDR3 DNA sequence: TGCAGTGCTATCTTTACCCGGGACAGCTACGAGCAGTACGTC. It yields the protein CSAIFTRDSYEQYV.

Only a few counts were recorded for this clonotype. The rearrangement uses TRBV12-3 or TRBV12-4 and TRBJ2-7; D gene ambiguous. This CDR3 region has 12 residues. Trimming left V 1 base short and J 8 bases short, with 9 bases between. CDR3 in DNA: TGTGCCAGCAGTTTAGTATCGGTCAAGCAGTACTTC. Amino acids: CASSLVSVKQYF.